This T cell receptor beta chain was sequenced in a study of cytomegalovirus exposure and HLA in healthy donors. Concerning this clone itself: The antigen is undetermined.

Germline loops: CDR1 SGHDT, CDR2 YYEEEE. The CDR3 loop spans 14 amino acids. The V end was cut by 2 bases, the J end by 4 bases, with 7 bases between. Study findings and constraints: It was only CMV serostatus that was available as immune exposure information. A few chains tied to CMV proved CMV antigen-specific in vitro. Later on, an analysis found that several of the most significant clusters appeared to be linked to common viral pathogens, which included parvovirus B19.

In the PCR, 60 Vbeta and 13 Jbeta primers were used. Only in-frame clones appear in the TCRdb table, and some are missing; sequencing was by immunoSEQ multiplex PCR. In the table there are around 100,000 clones, around 70% of which are singletons. The V gene is TRBV5-6, the J gene TRBJ2-6; TRBD1 is a possible D gene (6 bases). The material sequenced was PBMCs. This TCR derives from a woman aged 40 to 50 in good health and CMV-seropositive. CDR3 region: CASSFRGGANVLTF. CDR3 DNA sequence: TGTGCCAGCAGCTTCAGGGGCGGGGCCAACGTCCTGACTTTC. Full variable domain (outside the CDR3, taken from reference TRBV5-6 and TRBJ2-6): DAGVTQSPTHLIKTRGQQVTLRCSPKSGHDTVSWYQQALGQGPQFIFQYYEEEERQRGNFPDRFSGHQFPNYSSELNVNALLLGDSALYLCASSFRGGANVLTFGAGSRLTVL.